The source of this T cell receptor (beta chain) is a study of blood T cell repertoires in COVID-19. The method was immunoSEQ multiplex PCR; TCRdb's version includes in-frame clones alone and lacks a portion of them. This table holds some 290,000 clones, roughly nine tenths found once. Germline CDR1 and CDR2: SGHAT and FQNNGV. V gave up 11 bases and J gave up 1 base, with 17 bases separating them. The CDR3 is 14 amino acids. This chain connects TRBV11-2 to TRBJ1-1, with D possibly TRBD1 on 6 matching bases. The sequenced sample consisted of peripheral blood. This TCR was sampled from a woman in her forties or fifties who had recovered from COVID-19. The CDR3 region is CAAGAGGKNTEAFF. The DNA for the CDR3 is TGTGCCGCAGGGGCAGGAGGCAAGAACACTGAAGCTTTCTTT.